The clone carrying this T cell receptor beta chain is a singleton in its sample. Participant age was roughly 18 to 95 years, and participants resided in about two dozen US areas. Cohort allocation depended upon clinical history that participants reported. Cohort 3 recovered donors had two negative PCRs, clearance, or symptom resolution. The data were obtained in a study of blood T cell repertoires in COVID-19. At the level of the study: From the United States, Italy and Spain came samples of acute and convalescent COVID-19.

Clones were read by immunoSEQ multiplex PCR, and TCRdb kept only the in-frame ones, dropping some. The sample yields about 270,000 clones, approximately 90% seen once. This sequence was found in a woman aged 18-29 years who had recovered from COVID-19. The material sequenced was PBMCs or T cells enriched from blood (not recorded which).

CDR3 protein: CSYTRGNYGYTF. CDR3 nucleotide sequence: TGCAGCTACACCAGGGGTAACTATGGCTACACCTTC. The chain carries TRBV29-1 and TRBJ1-2; D might be TRBD1 (6 bases). CDR1 and CDR2 from the germline V gene are SQVTM and ANQGSEA. V was pared by 8 bases and J by 1 base, with 11 bases between. The CDR3 runs 12 residues.